Listed here are 18 T cell receptor beta chains from one sample, sequenced in a study of neurological immune-mediated disorders. Time point described: longitudinal time-point 3. In TCRdb, the 5' RACE reads were re-called with MiXCR into one record per CDR3 protein. The data show approximately 45,000 distinct CDR3 sequences, with roughly 13% seen just once and roughly an eighth held by the top ten. The sample comprised PBMCs. The receptors come from a man aged 25-40 years in good health.

This clonotype came up many times. The V gene is TRBV27, the J gene TRBJ2-3; 9 bases agree with TRBD2. CDR1 and CDR2 from the germline V gene are MNHEY and SMNVEV (reference sequence). Trimming at V came to 3 bases and at J to 5 bases, leaving 6 bases not matched to a gene. The CDR3 length is 15 residues. The CDR3 reads CASSLVAGAVDTQYF. In DNA form, the CDR3 reads TGTGCCAGCAGTTTGGTAGCGGGAGCGGTAGATACGCAGTATTTT.

This clonotype has ten or more counts. V usage is TRBV27 and J usage is TRBJ2-7, with a weak D call TRBD1 (6 bases). The CDR3 is made up of 13 amino acids. Germline V gene sequence: CDR1 MNHEY, CDR2 SMNVEV (reference sequence). V lost 9 bases and J 6 bases, leaving 18 bases between the germline ends. CDR3 nucleotides: TGTGCCAGTTCGACAGGTGGGACATCCGAGCAGTACTTC. Protein sequence: CASSTGGTSEQYF.

This clonotype was observed at least ten times. The chain uses TRBV28 and TRBJ1-4, with D possibly being TRBD1 (6 bases). The CDR3 runs 14 residues. The V end was cut by 6 bases, the J end by 5 bases, with 13 bases between. Germline V gene data show CDR1 as MDHEN and CDR2 as SYDVKM. The CDR3 region is CASSPDGGNEKLFF. CDR3 DNA sequence: TGTGCCAGCAGCCCAGATGGGGGCAATGAAAAACTGTTTTTT.

At least ten counts were recorded for this clonotype. The chain is built from TRBV3-1 and TRBJ2-7, with a possible D match to TRBD1 (6 bases). Germline loops: CDR1 LGHDT, CDR2 YNNKEL (reference sequence). V was shortened by 1 base and J by 2 bases, with 12 bases between the two germline ends. The CDR3 runs to 15 residues. The CDR3 bases are TGTGCCAGCAGCCAAGGCGGCAGGGGAACCTACGAGCAGTACTTC. This gives the protein CASSQGGRGTYEQYF.

This clonotype was detected many times. The chain links TRBV20-1 to TRBJ2-7, with D perhaps matching TRBD1 (6 bases). The V gene's germline CDR1 is DFQATT and CDR2 SNEGSKA (reference sequence). The CDR3 has 13 residues. V lost 2 bases, J lost 2 bases, and 10 bases lay in between. The chain's CDR3 is CSARPGHTYEQYF. CDR3 nucleotides: TGCAGTGCTAGACCGGGACACACCTACGAGCAGTACTTC.

This clonotype was found many times. The chain joins TRBV12-3 or TRBV12-4 to TRBJ1-1; D not certain. The CDR3 runs 14 residues. V was clipped by 2 bases and J by 4 bases, with 11 bases between them. CDR3 loop: CASSLLPGGTEAFF. In nucleotides, the CDR3 is TGTGCCAGCAGTTTATTACCGGGTGGCACTGAAGCTTTCTTT.

A remark on this clonotype: A much larger clone sits a single nucleotide away, making a read error possible. The chain couples TRBV7-9 to TRBJ2-1, with TRBD2 identical over 7 bases. This CDR3 has 18 residues. J was trimmed by 5 bases and V by 6 bases; bases with no gene match: 19. CDR1 is SEHNR and CDR2 is FQNEAQ in the germline V gene (reference sequence). CDR3 sequence: CASRGLVGAHGDNNEQFF. The CDR3 nucleotides are TGTGCCAGCAGAGGACTAGTGGGAGCCCATGGGGATAACAATGAGCAGTTCTTC.

There are many counts of this clonotype. The chain recombines TRBV5-6 with TRBJ2-5; D unclear. V gave up 4 bases and J gave up 5 bases, with 15 bases separating them. The CDR3 sequence is 14 residues long. Germline V gene data show CDR1 as SGHDT and CDR2 as YYEEEE. CDR3 sequence reads: CASSPGFPEETQYF. The CDR3 DNA follows: TGTGCCAGCAGCCCCGGTTTTCCCGAGGAGACCCAGTACTTC. Combining the CDR3 with reference TRBV5-6 and TRBJ2-5 gives the whole variable domain DAGVTQSPTHLIKTRGQQVTLRCSPKSGHDTVSWYQQALGQGPQFIFQYYEEEERQRGNFPDRFSGHQFPNYSSELNVNALLLGDSALYLCASSPGFPEETQYFGPGTRLLVL.

The sample holds many counts of this clonotype. V gene TRBV20-1 combines with J gene TRBJ1-2; D possibly corresponds to TRBD1 (5 bases). CDR3 length: 12 amino acids. V was shortened by 3 bases and J by 7 bases, with 12 bases between the two germline ends. Germline V gene sequence: CDR1 DFQATT, CDR2 SNEGSKA (reference sequence). The CDR3 nucleotides read TGCAGTGCTAGTCAGTCAGGGTCTGGCTACACCTTC. Its translation: CSASQSGSGYTF.

This clonotype came up many times. V gene TRBV27 combines with J gene TRBJ2-4; 7 nucleotides match TRBD1. J lost 5 bases, V lost 5 bases, and 12 bases had no gene match. Germline CDR1 reads MNHEY; CDR2 reads SMNVEV (reference sequence). The CDR3 spans 16 residues. This CDR3 reads CASSHGTAIGQNIQYF. CDR3 DNA sequence: TGTGCCAGCAGTCACGGGACAGCTATCGGGCAAAACATTCAGTACTTC.

The chain employs TRBV19 and TRBJ2-7, with 12 positions matching TRBD2. Losses at the gene ends were 6 bases for V and 2 bases for J; bases not matched to a gene: 5. This CDR3 is built from 15 residues. Germline assignment: CDR1 LNHDA and CDR2 SQIVND (reference sequence). CDR3 nucleotide sequence: TGTGCCAGTAGCTACCGGACTAGCGGGACCTACGAGCAGTACTTC. This gives the protein CASSYRTSGTYEQYF.

This clonotype was recorded at least ten times. This chain uses TRBV6-2 or TRBV6-3 with TRBJ1-2; 7 bases fit TRBD1. Germline-derived CDR1 and CDR2 are MNHEY and SVGEGT. The CDR3 has 17 residues. V lost 5 bases and J lost 0; bases outside the gene matches: 12. The CDR3 nucleotides read TGTGCCAGCAGTCAACCGCGGGACAGACCCGCTAACTATGGCTACACCTTC. Its protein is CASSQPRDRPANYGYTF.

The table lists this clonotype with many counts. This chain joins TRBV14 and TRBJ2-7; D uncertain. Germline assignment: CDR1 SGHDN and CDR2 FVKESK. The CDR3 totals 12 residues. V lost 0 bases and J lost 2, with 2 bases in between. The CDR3 sequence is CASSQDTYEQYF. The DNA for the CDR3 is TGTGCCAGCAGCCAAGACACCTACGAGCAGTACTTC. Together with reference TRBV14 and TRBJ2-7, the CDR3 gives the full variable domain: EAGVTQFPSHSVIEKGQTVTLRCDPISGHDNLYWYRRVMGKEIKFLLHFVKESKQDESGMPNNRFLAERTGGTYSTLKVQPAELEDSGVYFCASSQDTYEQYFGPGTRLTVT.

In its sample, this clonotype was seen many times. This chain links TRBV20-1 with TRBJ2-1; TRBD1 is a possible D gene (5 bases). The CDR3 sequence is 14 residues long. Germline assignment: CDR1 DFQATT and CDR2 SNEGSKA (reference sequence). V lost 6 bases and J 5 bases, leaving 17 bases between the germline ends. The DNA for the CDR3 is TGCAGTGCCCTTGACAGTCCTGTTCACAATGAGCAGTTCTTC. This gives the protein CSALDSPVHNEQFF.

This clonotype was observed many times. This chain connects TRBV20-1 to TRBJ2-7; 11 bases fit TRBD2. Trimming removed 5 bases from V and 3 bases from J; junction bases left unmatched: 9. The CDR3 consists of 15 residues. CDR1 is DFQATT, CDR2 SNEGSKA, per germline (reference sequence). In DNA form, the CDR3 reads TGCAGTGCTCTTCCGGGGACTAGCGGCTTCTACGAGCAGTACTTC. Protein sequence: CSALPGTSGFYEQYF.

This clonotype has ten or more counts. V usage is TRBV7-2 and J usage is TRBJ2-2; D may correspond to TRBD1 or TRBD2 (6 bases each). The CDR3 runs to 14 residues. The V gene lost 1 base and the J gene lost 6 bases, with 9 bases spanning the gap. The germline V gene encodes CDR1 SGHTA and CDR2 FQGNSA. This CDR3 is CASSLGGGPGELFF. As DNA, the CDR3 is TGTGCCAGCAGCTTAGGTGGGGGGCCCGGGGAGCTGTTTTTT. The full variable domain, completed using reference TRBV7-2 and TRBJ2-2, is GAGVSQSPSNKVTEKGKDVELRCDPISGHTALYWYRQSLGQGLEFLIYFQGNSAPDKSGLPSDRFSAERTGGSVSTLTIQRTQQEDSAVYLCASSLGGGPGELFFGEGSRLTVL.

This clonotype was recorded many times. The chain links TRBV11-2 to TRBJ2-4, with D unclear. CDR1 is SGHAT and CDR2 is FQNNGV in the germline V gene. The CDR3 runs to 17 residues. With 0 bases removed from V and 0 bases from J, the gap between germline ends came to 12 bases. The CDR3 is CASSLDLRAAAKNIQYF. Here the CDR3 DNA reads TGTGCCAGCAGCTTAGATCTCCGGGCGGCAGCCAAAAACATTCAGTACTTC.

This clonotype came up many times. Since a much larger clone is just one base distant, this may be a read error. The chain is built from TRBV5-1 and TRBJ2-3, with 7 nucleotides matching TRBD1. Looked up from germline, CDR1 is SGHRS and CDR2 is YFSETQ. The CDR3 extends over 16 amino acids. Here the CDR3 DNA reads TGCACCAGCAGCGTCTCGGGACAGCCCTTCGTAGATACGCAGTATTTT. This gives the protein CTSSVSGQPFVDTQYF. Variable domain in full (rest from reference TRBV5-1 and TRBJ2-3): KAGVTQTPRYLIKTRGQQVTLSCSPISGHRSVSWYQQTPGQGLQFLFEYFSETQRNKGNFPGRFSGRQFSNSRSEMNVSTLELGDSALYLCTSSVSGQPFVDTQYFGPGTRLTVL.